This T cell receptor beta chain stems from a study of T cells in localized non-small cell lung cancer. Profiling relied on immunoSEQ multiplex PCR, and the TCRdb table lists in-frame clones only, not all of them. The profile shows more than 10,000 clones, about 86% of them singletons. The trim removed 3 bases at V and 7 bases at J, leaving 1 base unmatched. The germline V gene has CDR1 MGHDK and CDR2 SYGVNS. The CDR3 is made up of 12 amino acids. Source: peripheral blood, taken before any cancer treatment. The chain combines TRBV25-1 with TRBJ1-1; TRBD1 matches at 8 bases. This sequence originates from a male donor aged 60 or over with stage III lung adenocarcinoma. The CDR3 sequence: CASSDTGGEAFF. In DNA, the CDR3 is TGTGCCAGCAGTGACACAGGGGGTGAAGCTTTCTTT. The complete variable domain, with remaining parts taken from reference TRBV25-1 and TRBJ1-1, reads EADIYQTPRYLVIGTGKKITLECSQTMGHDKMYWYQQDPGMELHLIHYSYGVNSTEKGDLSSESTVSRIRTEHFPLTLESARPSHTSQYLCASSDTGGEAFFGQGTRLTVV.